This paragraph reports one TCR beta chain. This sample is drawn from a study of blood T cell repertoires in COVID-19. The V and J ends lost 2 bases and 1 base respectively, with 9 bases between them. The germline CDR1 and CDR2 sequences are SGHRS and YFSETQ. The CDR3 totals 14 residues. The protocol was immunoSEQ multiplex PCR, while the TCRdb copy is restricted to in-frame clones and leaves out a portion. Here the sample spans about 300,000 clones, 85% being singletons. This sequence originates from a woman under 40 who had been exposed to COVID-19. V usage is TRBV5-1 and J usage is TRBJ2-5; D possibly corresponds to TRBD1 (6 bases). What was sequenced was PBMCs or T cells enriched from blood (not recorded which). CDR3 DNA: TGCGCCAGCAGCTTAGAGGACAGCCAAGAGACCCAGTACTTC. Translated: CASSLEDSQETQYF. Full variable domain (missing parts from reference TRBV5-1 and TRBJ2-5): KAGVTQTPRYLIKTRGQQVTLSCSPISGHRSVSWYQQTPGQGLQFLFEYFSETQRNKGNFPGRFSGRQFSNSRSEMNVSTLELGDSALYLCASSLEDSQETQYFGPGTRLLVL.